This T cell receptor beta chain was obtained from a study of beta chain features in type 1 diabetes listed by TCRdb under 2018. Turning to the overall study: No differences in mean age, gender distribution, total cell number or subset yield were found between patients and healthy donors. In the study, TCRB repertoires of sorted circulating CD4+ T cell subsets from recently diagnosed type 1 diabetes patients were compared with those of matched healthy donors. A total of over 90,000,000 sorted cells were examined across all samples, and a strong correlation was observed between cell number per subset and RNA yield. Regulatory and stem cell-like memory subsets were isolated from only 8 patients and about 8 healthy donors, whereas naive and central memory subsets came from all 30 or so donors.

Trimming leaves V shorter by 0 bases and J shorter by 6 bases, with the junction holding 8 bases beyond the gene matches. For CDR1 and CDR2, the germline V gene lists MGHRA and YSYEKL. From the cysteine through the phenylalanine, the CDR3 covers 17 amino acids. Left in the record is the CDR3 DNA by itself, 51 bases read in frame from the first base. The full study reports these points: At VDJ recombination sites, patients with type 1 diabetes made fewer insertions and deleted more nucleotides, a pattern implying thymic rearrangement abnormalities. Naive, central memory and regulatory TCRB repertoires appeared more similar among patients than among healthy donors. Only small numbers of individuals were included in the HLA sub-analyses, which left unresolved whether HLA type had any influence on TCRB rearrangement. Shorter templates might have been favored by PCR, but patient and control samples were amplified and corrected together, so both groups would have been affected equally by any skew. In all four CD4+ subsets, TCRB CDR3 length was moderately but significantly shorter in type 1 diabetes patients. Sequencing cDNA rather than genomic DNA could over-represent highly expressing activated cells, although activation and CD3 levels did not differ between groups.

As for this clone: Which antigen it targets is not known. No much larger clone is present one base from it, and per-base qualities are unavailable.

A single peripheral blood draw of 90 to 150 mL on average was collected from each donor into heparinised tubes. Naive, central memory, regulatory and stem cell-like memory CD4+ T cells were sorted on a BD FACSAria II using a panel including CD45RO, CCR7, CD25, CD127, CD95 and CD27. Every sorted population had a purity above 98%. Right away, PBMCs were isolated by Lymphoprep density gradient centrifugation and were stained directly, with no culture step. So that batch effects would be minimized, each experiment stained and sorted samples in pairs, pairing one healthy donor with one patient. The entire isolated RNA was reverse transcribed using the High Capacity cDNA Reverse Transcription Kit, and thus expressed TCRB transcripts were sequenced. Deep immunoSEQ sequencing was applied to naive, central memory and regulatory T cell samples, giving an average of about 3.4 million total reads per sample. Sorted cells were lysed in RLT buffer, and RNA was extracted using DNase-treated RNeasy Micro or Mini kits according to cell number. Each cell subset was processed separately to prevent cross-contamination, with patient and healthy donor samples processed together. The immunoSEQ multiplex PCR was used to amplify TCRB sequences from cDNA, yielding 87-bp fragments that span the CDR3 region. Sequencing of the amplicons was performed on the Illumina HiSeq platform. Concerning the study's data processing: PCR bias was computationally corrected using synthetic template baselines, reads within Hamming distance 2 were collapsed, and singletons that could not be merged were discarded. By aligning reads against IMGT, V, D and J genes, CDR3 length, and insertions or deletions at six rearrangement sites were assigned. Within each subset, clonotype counts were normalized to sorted cell number, and only after that were true diversity and Gini coefficients computed with the tcR R package. The overlap coefficient, calculated on TCRB nucleotide sequences, was used to quantify repertoire sharing. As a proxy for the pre-selection repertoire, out-of-frame TCRB sequences from naive cells were analyzed. As stored in TCRdb, this immuneACCESS dataset retains in-frame rearrangements with V and J assigned. A fraction of the clones does not appear; measured against another copy, unresolved V genes explain less than half of the discrepancy, and the remainder lacks a known reason. The DNA gave D and trimming, while V, J and clone size come from that table. This sample is represented by roughly 310,000 clones; approximately 11% of them were singletons. Approximately 0.016% of the sample rests with the top ten.

The TCR sequence derives from a woman under 40 in good health. The V gene is TRBV4-1 and the J gene is TRBJ2-1; TRBD2 aligns with 10 central bases. The sequencing input was naive CD4+ T cells from blood. The sample's cell subset or site label is to be understood as: true naive CD4+ T cells. The DNA sequence is as follows: TGCGCCAGCAGCCAAGATAGGGCTAGCGGGAGTGTCAATGAGCAGTTCTTC. Its translation is CASSQDRASGSVNEQFF.